These 16 T cell receptor beta chains share one sample of origin, sequenced in a study of T cell repertoires in cytomegalovirus infection. TCRdb itself ran the reads through MiXCR, one entry per CDR3 protein. The table lists hundreds of thousands of distinct CDR3 sequences, over 20% of them singletons. The sample was CD8+ T cells from PBMCs. The source of these receptors is a human donor in good health (CMV status not recorded). Some clones in this sample may be carry-over from other donors' samples.

The chain recombines TRBV5-1 with TRBJ1-1, with D unclear. Germline CDR1 SGHRS, CDR2 YFSETQ. Trimming removed 5 bases from V and 2 bases from J, with 7 bases in between. There are 12 residues in the CDR3. CDR3 bases: TGCGCCAGCAGGGGCAGTAACACTGAAGCTTTCTTT. This translates into CASRGSNTEAFF.

J is TRBJ2-5 and V is TRBV20-1; 9 bases match TRBD2. V lost 1 base to trimming and J lost 4 bases; unmatched junction nucleotides: 7. CDR1 is DFQATT and CDR2 is SNEGSKA in the germline V gene (reference sequence). The CDR3 spans 15 residues. CDR3 protein: CSARGMRGGGETQYF. The DNA of the CDR3 is TGCAGTGCTAGAGGAATGCGGGGGGGCGGAGAGACCCAGTACTTC.

The chain links TRBV2 to TRBJ2-2; D possibly corresponds to TRBD2 (5 bases). Trimming pared 6 bases from V and 5 bases from J, leaving 13 bases between. The CDR3 is made up of 14 amino acids. Germline lookup yields CDR1 SNHLY and CDR2 FYNNEI. For the CDR3, the DNA is TGTGCCAGCAGGCTCGCTTGGGAGACCGGGGAGCTGTTTTTT. Its protein product is CASRLAWETGELFF.

The chain has TRBV28 and TRBJ2-5; 12 bases are shared with TRBD2. CDR1 is MDHEN and CDR2 is SYDVKM in the germline V gene. The V gene end was trimmed by 2 bases and the J gene end by 5 bases; junction bases not matched to a gene: 3. This CDR3 region has 15 residues. The CDR3 DNA is TGTGCCAGCAGTTTAGGACTAGCGGGGATTGAGACCCAGTACTTC. Its protein is CASSLGLAGIETQYF.

The rearrangement uses TRBV20-1 and TRBJ1-2; D is perhaps TRBD1 (5 bases). The V end lost 6 bases, the J end lost 10 bases, and 24 bases lay between the germline ends. Germline V gene data show CDR1 as DFQATT and CDR2 as SNEGSKA (reference sequence). The CDR3 spans 14 residues. CDR3 DNA sequence: TGCAGTGCGTCGGACATTTCTCGTGGGGCTTACTACACCTTC. Translating gives CSASDISRGAYYTF.

This clonotype was counted many times. The chain uses TRBV7-6 and TRBJ1-1, with 8 bases fitting TRBD1. The CDR3 is 13 residues long. V shed 5 bases, J shed 8 bases, and the junction held 7 bases outside the gene matches. Germline lookup yields CDR1 SGHVS and CDR2 FNYEAQ. CDR3 nucleotides: TGTGCCAGCAGCCCTTCGACAGGGGCCGAAGCTTTCTTT. As protein: CASSPSTGAEAFF.

This clonotype has ten or more counts. The chain couples TRBV7-9 to TRBJ1-2; D not resolved. CDR3 length equals 15 residues. Germline V lookup: CDR1 SEHNR, CDR2 FQNEAQ (reference sequence). V lost 6 bases and J lost 2, with 16 bases in between. The CDR3 coding sequence is TGTGCCAGCAGATTCTCGGCGGGGAAAAACTATGGCTACACCTTC. This translates into CASRFSAGKNYGYTF.

The chain has TRBV27 and TRBJ1-5, with D possibly being TRBD1 (5 bases). Germline values: CDR1 MNHEY, CDR2 SMNVEV (reference sequence). This CDR3 has 15 residues. V was shortened by 0 bases and J by 5 bases, with 11 bases between the two germline ends. The CDR3 region has the DNA TGTGCCAGCAGTTTATCGTCAGGGACCCATCAGCCCCAGCATTTT. Amino acid sequence: CASSLSSGTHQPQHF.

This clonotype was picked up many times. This chain uses TRBV7-6 with TRBJ2-1; TRBD1 agrees at 9 bases. From germline, CDR1 is SGHVS and CDR2 FNYEAQ. The CDR3 is 15 residues long. Germline trimming cut 8 bases from V and 4 bases from J; bases unmatched to any gene: 9. CDR3 sequence reads: CASGSGTGSYNEQFF. CDR3 nucleotide sequence: TGTGCCAGCGGGTCGGGGACAGGGTCTTACAATGAGCAGTTCTTC.

The V and J genes are TRBV29-1 and TRBJ1-1, with D possibly matching TRBD1 (5 bases). Trimming cost V 6 bases and J 3 bases, with 17 bases left between them. The CDR3 covers 14 residues. Germline CDR1 and CDR2: SQVTM and ANQGSEA. In nucleotides, the CDR3 is TGCAGCGTCCGCCCAGGGATGCGGGACACTGAAGCTTTCTTT. Translated: CSVRPGMRDTEAFF.

The V call is TRBV5-3, the J call TRBJ2-3, with 9 nucleotides matching TRBD2. TRBV5-3 carries the ORF label, with uncertain function. CDR3 length equals 16 residues. The trim removed 8 bases at V and 2 bases at J, leaving 12 bases unmatched. CDR3 in DNA: TGTGCCAGCAGCGGGGGTAGCGGGGGATACACAGATACGCAGTATTTT. This sequence encodes CASSGGSGGYTDTQYF.

This clonotype occurred many times. This rearrangement joins TRBV7-6 to TRBJ1-4; 8 bases map to TRBD1. This CDR3 spans 17 amino acids. The germline CDR1 and CDR2 sequences are SGHVS and FNYEAQ. Trimming took 1 base from V and 10 from J; bases not matched to a gene: 14. CDR3 residues: CASSLDDRGTVPGKLFF. In DNA, the CDR3 is TGTGCCAGCAGCTTAGACGACAGGGGAACAGTCCCAGGAAAACTGTTTTTT.

A note on this clonotype: Possible read error: a much larger clone is one base away. The rearrangement uses TRBV7-8 and TRBJ1-5, with D possibly matching TRBD1 (5 bases). The V gene's germline CDR1 is SGHVS and CDR2 FQNEAQ. This CDR3 region has 14 residues. The CDR3 region is CASSSERGNEPQHF. DNA for the CDR3: TGTGCCAGCAGCTCCGAGAGGGGCAATGAGCCCCAGCATTTT. The entire variable domain, with the rest obtained from reference TRBV7-8 and TRBJ1-5, is as follows: GAGVSQSPRYKVAKRGQDVALRCDPISGHVSLFWYQQALGQGPEFLTYFQNEAQLDKSGLPSDRFFAERPEGSVSTLKIQRTQQEDSAVYLCASSSERGNEPQHFGDGTRLSIL.

Ten or more counts support this clonotype. V and J are TRBV27 and TRBJ1-5, with D possibly being TRBD1 (5 bases). The germline V and J ends were trimmed by 5 bases and 4 bases, with 9 bases remaining between them. The germline V gene has CDR1 MNHEY and CDR2 SMNVEV (reference sequence). The CDR3 consists of 13 residues. Here the CDR3 DNA reads TGTGCCAGCAGTGGGACCTTAAATCAGCCCCAGCATTTT. Its translation is CASSGTLNQPQHF.

The chain uses TRBV28 and TRBJ1-5; tentatively, D is TRBD1 (5 bases). This CDR3 has 12 amino acids. Germline V gene data show CDR1 as MDHEN and CDR2 as SYDVKM. V was shortened by 2 bases and J by 11 bases, with 10 bases between the two germline ends. CDR3 DNA: TGTGCCAGCAGTTTAGCCCCCAGGGCCCAGCATTTT. Its protein product is CASSLAPRAQHF.

The chain recombines TRBV13 with TRBJ1-2; D not resolved. The CDR3 is made up of 15 amino acids. V lost 5 bases to trimming and J lost 7 bases, with 20 bases between them. Germline V gene data show CDR1 as PRHDT and CDR2 as FYEKMQ (reference sequence). CDR3: CASSHTLVGNGGYTF. The CDR3 DNA sequence: TGTGCCAGCAGCCATACTTTGGTGGGCAACGGTGGCTACACCTTC.